This T cell receptor beta chain emerged from a study of T cells in Graves' hyperthyroidism and ophthalmopathy. About the research overall: The blood sample was taken at first diagnosis, before treatment began.

General study results and limits: Ophthalmopathy stood apart from stable hyperthyroidism in a 13 V-J model. The model's output predicted ophthalmopathy at a median of around 7 months prior to onset.

Using RNA transcripts as the source, TCR beta CDR3 regions were amplified. Initially, a first-round RT-PCR of the TCR CDR3 employed the HTBI primer set. TCRdb independently ran MiXCR on the multiplex PCR reads; one entry per CDR3 protein. The table records under 450,000 distinct CDR3 sequences, 15% to 18% of them present only once. This clonotype was counted ten times or more. What it recognizes is unknown. The clonotype originates from a woman younger than 35 with Graves' hyperthyroidism. The sample taken for sequencing was blood.

The CDR3 region is CASSYSGTEAYEQYF. The CDR3 DNA follows: TGTGCCAGCAGTTATTCCGGGACGGAAGCCTACGAGCAGTACTTC. This chain joins TRBV6-2 or TRBV6-3 and TRBJ2-7; either TRBD1 or TRBD2 may fit D (5 bases each). The V gene lost 3 bases and the J gene lost 2 bases, with 14 bases spanning the gap. Per germline, CDR1 MNHEY and CDR2 SVGEGT. The length of the CDR3 is 15 residues.